A single sample gave rise to the 6 T cell receptor beta chains below, sequenced in a study of blood T cell repertoires in COVID-19. Sequencing used immunoSEQ multiplex PCR; TCRdb keeps in-frame clones, though not all of them. The sample includes approximately 150,000 clones, 80% to 90% of them seen just once. The specimen was peripheral blood. These receptors all come from a woman aged 60-70 years who had recovered from COVID-19.

For this clone: Its ends do not fully match the called genes, so a read error is possible. The chain couples TRBV5-6 to TRBJ2-5; D might be TRBD1 (6 bases). The CDR3 runs to 16 residues. Germline V lookup: CDR1 SGHDT, CDR2 YYEEEE. CDR3 DNA: TGTGCCAGCAGCCCCCGGACAGCGCCTTTCCAAGAGAGCCAGTACTTC. It encodes CASSPRTAPFQESQYF.

The chain carries TRBV21-1 and TRBJ2-7; whether TRBD1, the table's D call, matches the DNA was not checked. TRBV21-1 is a documented pseudogene. The CDR3 runs to 12 residues. CDR3 sequence: CKGQGNVYEQYF. As DNA, the CDR3 is TGTAAGGGACAGGGGAACGTCTACGAGCAGTACTTC.

This rearrangement joins TRBV7-8 to TRBJ2-3; weak D call: TRBD1 (6 bases). The CDR3 sequence is 15 residues long. V lost 4 bases and J lost 2, with 13 bases in between. Germline lookup yields CDR1 SGHVS and CDR2 FQNEAQ. In nucleotides, the CDR3 is TGTGCCAGCAGCTACCAGGGGCAGTCCACAGATACGCAGTATTTT. Amino acids: CASSYQGQSTDTQYF.

This chain links TRBV7-3 with TRBJ2-2; maybe TRBD1 (5 bases). Germline CDR1 is SGHTA and CDR2 is FQGTGA. V was clipped by 4 bases and J by 4 bases, with 7 bases between them. The CDR3 sequence is 13 residues long. CDR3 amino acids: CASSSQVTGELFF. The CDR3 bases are TGTGCCAGCAGCTCACAGGTCACCGGGGAGCTGTTTTTT.

This sequence joins TRBV5-1 and TRBJ2-5; no clear D. V lost 2 bases, J lost 5 bases, and 10 bases lay in between. This CDR3 has 13 amino acids. Germline assignment: CDR1 SGHRS and CDR2 YFSETQ. CDR3 loop: CASSLEDGETQYF. CDR3 DNA: TGCGCCAGCAGCTTAGAAGACGGGGAGACCCAGTACTTC. Together with reference TRBV5-1 and TRBJ2-5, the CDR3 gives the full variable domain: KAGVTQTPRYLIKTRGQQVTLSCSPISGHRSVSWYQQTPGQGLQFLFEYFSETQRNKGNFPGRFSGRQFSNSRSEMNVSTLELGDSALYLCASSLEDGETQYFGPGTRLLVL.

This chain links TRBV4-1 with TRBJ1-1; 7 bases are shared with TRBD1. The length of the CDR3 is 18 residues. Germline CDR1 MGHRA, CDR2 YSYEKL. J was trimmed by 6 bases and V by 5 bases; bases with no gene match: 21. CDR3 in amino acids: CASSTQTGSYMNNAEAFF. The DNA of the CDR3 is TGCGCCAGCAGCACACAGACAGGGAGTTATATGAACAACGCTGAAGCTTTCTTT.